This T cell receptor beta chain emerged from a study of T cell repertoires in cytomegalovirus infection. Looking at the study overall: A matching HLA type, together with CMV infection, was signaled by public TCR beta signatures. Study-wide results and caveats: The study found HLA-C-restricted CMV-specific TCR beta clonotypes dominating the ex vivo response. Cumulative public TCR beta family frequency identified carriers of CMV plus the relevant HLA.

CDR3 size: 13 residues. The V end was cut by 2 bases, the J end by 8 bases, with 7 bases between. CDR1 SGHNT and CDR2 YENEEA come from the germline V gene. This clonotype was picked up many times. What it binds is not known. TCRdb re-derived calls from the reads in MiXCR, one entry per CDR3 protein. The table has 450,000 to 650,000 distinct CDR3 sequences, 26% seen once; the top ten hold around 14%. The material sequenced was PBMCs. V is TRBV11-3 and J is TRBJ1-6, with D uncertain. The sequence came from a human donor in good health (CMV status not recorded). Some clones in this sample may be carry-over from other donors' samples. CDR3 DNA sequence: TGTGCCAGCAGCTTAACAATAGATTCACCCCTCCACTTT. Translating it yields CASSLTIDSPLHF. Supplemented by reference TRBV11-3 and TRBJ1-6, the full variable domain reads EAGVVQSPRYKIIEKKQPVAFWCNPISGHNTLYWYLQNLGQGPELLIRYENEEAVDDSQLPKDRFSAERLKGVDSTLKIQPAELGDSAVYLCASSLTIDSPLHFGNGTRLTVT.